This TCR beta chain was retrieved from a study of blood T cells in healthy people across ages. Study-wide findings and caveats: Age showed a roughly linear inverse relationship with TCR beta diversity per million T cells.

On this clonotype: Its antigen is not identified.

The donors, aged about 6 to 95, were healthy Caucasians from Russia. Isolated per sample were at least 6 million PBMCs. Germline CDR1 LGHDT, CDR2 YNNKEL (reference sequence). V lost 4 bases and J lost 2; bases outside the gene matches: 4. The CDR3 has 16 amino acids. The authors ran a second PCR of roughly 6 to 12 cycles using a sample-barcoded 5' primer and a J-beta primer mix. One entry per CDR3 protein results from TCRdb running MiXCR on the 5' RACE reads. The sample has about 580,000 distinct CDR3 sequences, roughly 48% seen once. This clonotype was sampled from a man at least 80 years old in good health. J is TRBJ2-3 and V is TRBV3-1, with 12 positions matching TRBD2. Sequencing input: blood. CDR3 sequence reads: CASSRRTSGNTDTQYF. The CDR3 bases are TGTGCCAGCAGCCGTCGGACTAGCGGGAACACAGATACGCAGTATTTT.